The source of this T cell receptor (beta chain) is a study of shared clonotypes between healthy human individuals. Overall study: Donors were a couple of women and a few men aged 18 to 49. Whole-study results and caveats: For naive CD4 cells, around 5% of clonotypes were shared across a few donors.

Germline CDR1 is MGHRA and CDR2 is YSYEKL. Trimming shortened V by 1 base and J by 1 base, and 10 bases separated the two germline ends. CDR3 length equals 15 residues. As to this clone: The target antigen is unknown.

Once extracted for a subset, genomic DNA was divided evenly among several immunoSEQ plates. The method was immunoSEQ multiplex PCR; TCRdb's version includes in-frame clones alone and lacks a portion of them. This table has approximately 840,000 clones, 90% to 97% appearing once. CD8 cells regarded as naive lacked CD45RO, were positively chosen for CCR7, and omitted terminally differentiated effector memory CD45RA+ cells. Recent acute infections and vaccinations were absent in the healthy HIV-negative adult donors. The sequenced material came from naive CD8+ T cells sorted from blood. This clonotype was obtained from a man aged 30-40 years in good health. The chain joins TRBV4-1 to TRBJ1-1, with D possibly being TRBD1 (6 bases). The CDR3 region is CASSQVSRGNTEAFF. The CDR3 DNA is TGCGCCAGCAGCCAAGTATCCAGGGGGAACACTGAAGCTTTCTTT.